Listed below are T cell receptor beta chains from one sample, sequenced in a study of cytomegalovirus exposure and HLA in healthy donors. Using immunoSEQ multiplex PCR, the repertoire was profiled, and TCRdb retains in-frame clones only, with some absent. The sample lists 250,000 to 400,000 clones, roughly 87% occurring once. Sequencing was carried out using PBMCs. These receptors originate from a man aged 25 to 45 in good health and CMV-seronegative. Each CDR3 is given without its conserved first and last residue.

J | V | CDR3
TRBJ2-7 | TRBV11-2 | ASSVDSGPSYEQY
TRBJ1-5 | TRBV19 | ASSPRTGGWYQPQH
TRBJ1-6 | TRBV4-2 | ASSQDVRTGNSPLH
TRBJ2-4 | TRBV2 | ASSDVSGVGGGNIQY
TRBJ1-5 | TRBV6-1 | ASRDGQQPQH
TRBJ2-5 | TRBV19 | ASSPNTQGETQY
TRBJ2-7 | TRBV29-1 | SVELAGGYEQY
TRBJ1-3 | TRBV11-2 | ASSLVQVEPH
TRBJ1-3 | TRBV27 | ASSLHAGNEGNTIY
TRBJ2-2 | TRBV7-9 | ASSPGQESENTGELF
TRBJ2-7 | TRBV9 | ASSVGEGAYEQY
TRBJ2-2 | TRBV21-1 | ASREKRGS
TRBJ1-1 | TRBV18 | ASSPLQGTEAF
TRBJ1-4 | TRBV6-5 | ASSHKGAF
TRBJ1-1 | TRBV6-1 | ASTLWTGFTEAF
TRBJ2-7 | TRBV7-9 | ASSFGTGSLEQY
TRBJ1-3 | TRBV2 | ASSQTTGAPSGNTIY
TRBJ2-7 | TRBV6-5 | ASSTLEVIYEQY
TRBJ2-7 | TRBV19 | ASSMSNRGEQY
TRBJ2-7 | TRBV5-5 | ASSLQVLQPYEQY
TRBJ1-1 | TRBV29-1 | SVLTPGRGSMAEAF
TRBJ2-2 | TRBV7-9 | ASSHGSGELF
TRBJ2-7 | TRBV4-1 | ASSQVPARGYEQY
TRBJ2-2 | TRBV11-2 | ASSSSGGAGYANTGELF
TRBJ2-7 | TRBV5-1 | ASSFLWDRGGEQY
TRBJ2-3 | TRBV2 | ASSEAGHTQY
TRBJ2-7 | TRBV7-9 | ASSEWGDYAYEQY
TRBJ1-1 | TRBV2 | ASTNQGANTEAF
TRBJ2-7 | TRBV7-2 | ASSFGGAYEQY
TRBJ1-2 | TRBV19 | ATKGDGTELYGYT
TRBJ1-1 | TRBV5-1 | ASRGQLNTEAF
TRBJ2-2 | TRBV9 | ASSVQGGELF
TRBJ1-5 | TRBV6-6 | ASSSQGRSNQPQH
TRBJ2-1 | TRBV21-1 | ASSQGAGSYNEQF
TRBJ1-1 | TRBV11-2 | ASSKGTGGETEAF
TRBJ1-1 | TRBV2 | ASRQRDRGQAF
TRBJ2-3 | TRBV10-3 | AISESSATGGRDTQY
TRBJ1-5 | TRBV7-2 | ASSPRGGGSDGSNQPQH
TRBJ2-2 | TRBV5-6 | ASSEDRKVNTGELF
TRBJ1-2 | TRBV19 | ASSRSGQGADGYT
TRBJ1-2 | TRBV19 | ASSIEGAGVRGYT
TRBJ2-7 | TRBV6-5 | ASSFDRGRDEQY
TRBJ2-3 | TRBV5-6 | ASSFGGVTDTQY
TRBJ1-2 | TRBV5-1 | ASSSQGVTGYT
TRBJ1-1 | TRBV27 | ASSLTGGTEAF